This T cell receptor beta chain is drawn from a study of blood T cell repertoires in COVID-19. Study-wide background: From T cells, B-cell-depleted T cells, or PBMCs came the material, which was cDNA or gDNA.

With 6 bases removed from V and 11 bases from J, the gap between germline ends came to 14 bases. The CDR3 has 12 residues. Germline assignment: CDR1 MNHEY and CDR2 SVGAGI. In the study's own analysis: Amplification of reference gene primers was used by the study to estimate nucleated cell counts. Repertoires were generated with immunoSEQ multiplex PCR, while TCRdb's copy carries only in-frame clones and drops some. That table gives V, J and clone size, and the DNA gave D and trimming. The profile shows about 190,000 clones, about 85% of them singletons. The specimen sequenced was peripheral blood. The receptor comes from a man in his 70s with active or convalescent COVID-19. The V call is TRBV6-5, the J call TRBJ1-5; D gene ambiguous. The CDR3 reads CASRHPEEAQHF. For the CDR3, the DNA is TGTGCCAGCAGACACCCAGAGGAGGCCCAGCATTTT.